Listed here are 7 T cell receptor beta chains from one sample, sequenced in a study of type 1 regulatory T cells. TCRdb ran MiXCR on the reads and lists one entry per CDR3 protein. The table records 60,000 to 80,000 distinct CDR3 sequences, about three fifths of them present only once. These receptors' antigens are unknown. Sequenced input: cultured T cells, either the whole culture or a sorted T cell fraction (not recorded which). Stated subset: Tr1-enriched cell product generated in vitro against host alloantigens. Receptors originate from a human donor in good health.

In nucleotides, the CDR3 is TGCAGCGCCTCCGACAGGTATGGGGGTGAAGCTTTCTTT. Translating gives CSASDRYGGEAFF. The V and J genes are TRBV29-1 and TRBJ1-1; D is possibly TRBD1 (6 bases). This CDR3 comprises 13 residues. V was clipped by 7 bases and J by 7 bases, with 19 bases between them. Germline V lookup: CDR1 SQVTM, CDR2 ANQGSEA.

The chain couples TRBV3-1 to TRBJ1-2; no reliable D call. There are 12 residues in the CDR3. V shed 1 base and J shed 11 bases, with 11 bases lying between them. Germline CDR1 is LGHDT and CDR2 is YNNKEL (reference sequence). The CDR3 sequence: CASSQGPPAYTF. The CDR3 DNA is TGTGCCAGCAGCCAAGGGCCACCGGCGTACACCTTC.

In its sample, this clonotype was seen many times. The chain links TRBV6-5 to TRBJ2-3; D is perhaps TRBD1 (6 bases). The germline V and J ends were trimmed by 9 bases and 0 bases, with 10 bases remaining between them. Germline CDR1 MNHEY, CDR2 SVGAGI. The CDR3 is 13 amino acids. The CDR3 sequence is CASRQASTDTQYF. The CDR3 DNA follows: TGTGCCAGTAGACAGGCGAGCACAGATACGCAGTATTTT.

The chain links TRBV4-2 to TRBJ2-1, with D perhaps matching TRBD1 or TRBD2 (5 bases each). The CDR3 consists of 16 residues. Germline CDR1 reads LGHNA; CDR2 reads YNFKEQ. Trimming stripped 1 base from V and 0 bases from J, with 10 bases between. The CDR3 DNA reads as TGTGCCAGCAGCCAAGTAGCAGGGAGCTCCTACAATGAGCAGTTCTTC. Its protein product is CASSQVAGSSYNEQFF.

By sample fraction, this clonotype is medium-sized (0.01 to 0.1%). The chain recombines TRBV30 with TRBJ2-1, with D perhaps matching TRBD1 or TRBD2 (5 bases each). The germline CDR1 and CDR2 sequences are GTSNPN and SVGIG (reference sequence). This CDR3 has 13 amino acids. The V end was cut by 3 bases, the J end by 8 bases, with 14 bases between. CDR3 sequence reads: CAWSRGKDHEQFF. As DNA, the CDR3 is TGTGCCTGGAGCCGGGGCAAAGATCATGAGCAGTTCTTC.

The chain uses TRBV2 and TRBJ1-1, with D unresolved. V gave up 11 bases and J gave up 3 bases, with 16 bases separating them. Germline V gene sequence: CDR1 SNHLY, CDR2 FYNNEI. The CDR3 consists of 13 residues. CDR3 sequence reads: CAGSDKRYTEAFF. The CDR3 coding sequence is TGTGCCGGCTCAGACAAGAGATACACTGAAGCTTTCTTT.

This chain connects TRBV5-6 to TRBJ2-7, with 11 positions matching TRBD2. From germline, CDR1 is SGHDT and CDR2 YYEEEE. Trimming cost V 1 base and J 7 bases; bases outside gene matches: 7. The CDR3 spans 15 residues. The CDR3 sequence is CASSLRSLAGEEQYF. The DNA of the CDR3 is TGTGCCAGCAGCTTGAGGTCACTAGCGGGAGAAGAGCAGTACTTC. Drawing the rest from reference TRBV5-6 and TRBJ2-7, the complete variable domain is DAGVTQSPTHLIKTRGQQVTLRCSPKSGHDTVSWYQQALGQGPQFIFQYYEEEERQRGNFPDRFSGHQFPNYSSELNVNALLLGDSALYLCASSLRSLAGEEQYFGPGTRLTVT.